A selection of T cell receptor beta chains follows, all from one sample in a study of T-cell memory formation after mild COVID-19. MiXCR, applied by TCRdb to the 5' RACE reads, yields one record per CDR3 protein. The top ten hold around 13% of the sample, which has around 340,000 distinct CDR3 sequences, over 20% seen once. The sample was PBMCs or a T cell subset sorted from them (not recorded which). All receptors derive from an adult woman who had mild COVID-19 (a few samples of this study predate the infection). Cell type and time point are not known. Both conserved end residues are part of each CDR3. D genes are given only for firm matches. Some rows mark clone size as missing; the rest say once, few, many or name a class of expanded clone.

v_call	j_call	d_call	clone_size	cdr3_nt	cdr3_aa
TRBV20-1	TRBJ1-1	-	-	TGCAGTGCCGGGGTGGGTGCAGTGAACACTGAAGCTTTCTTT	CSAGVGAVNTEAFF
TRBV20-1	TRBJ1-2	-	few	TGCAGTGCTAGCTCCCCCTCGGACAGCTCCTCCTATGGCTACACCTTC	CSASSPSDSSSYGYTF
TRBV18	TRBJ2-1	-	-	TGTGCCAGCTCACCACCGGCAGGGAGACATGAGCAGTTCTTC	CASSPPAGRHEQFF
TRBV12-3/TRBV12-4	TRBJ2-1	TRBD2	-	TGTGCCAGCAGGTGGCGGGAGGGGGGAGTCCACAATGAGCAGTTCTTC	CASRWREGGVHNEQFF
TRBV7-7	TRBJ2-7	-	-	TGTGCCAGCAGCCCCACTCCCAGGGGCCTTTACGAGCAGTACTTC	CASSPTPRGLYEQYF
TRBV15	TRBJ2-1	TRBD1	-	TGTGCCACGGGCCACAGGGGGGACTACAATGAGCAGTTCTTC	CATGHRGDYNEQFF
TRBV6-1	TRBJ2-5	TRBD1	few	TGTGCCAGCAGTCAAAGGACAGGGCGGCCAGAGACCCAGTACTTC	CASSQRTGRPETQYF
TRBV15	TRBJ2-7	-	-	TGTGCCACCAGCAGAGGTGGGGCAGGGATGAACGAGCAGTACTTC	CATSRGGAGMNEQYF
TRBV3-1	TRBJ2-4	TRBD2	-	TGTGCCAGCGGCCGGGAGGTTCAGTACTTC	CASGREVQYF
TRBV2	TRBJ1-5	-	few	TGTGCCAGCAGTGTAAGCAGATATAGCAATCAGCCCCAGCATTTT	CASSVSRYSNQPQHF
TRBV9	TRBJ2-5	TRBD2	-	TGTGCCAGCAGCCCCGGCGGGGGGGCCGGCGAGACCCAGTACTTC	CASSPGGGAGETQYF
TRBV7-8	TRBJ2-1	TRBD2	many	TGTGCCAGCAGCTTAGTAGGCGCTAAGTCTAGCGGGAGGAGGGCCTACAATGAGCAGTTCTTC	CASSLVGAKSSGRRAYNEQFF
TRBV12-3/TRBV12-4	TRBJ1-4	-	-	TGTGCCAGCAGTTTAGACAGGGTGGGGGAAAAACTGTTTTTT	CASSLDRVGEKLFF
TRBV5-4	TRBJ2-7	TRBD2	few	TGTGCCAGCAGCGCTCGGGCGGCGGGGGGGCCCTACGAGCAGTACTTC	CASSARAAGGPYEQYF
TRBV7-2	TRBJ2-7	TRBD1	-	TGTGCCAGCAGCCCACTCCTAACAGGGGGCTCCTACGAGCAGTACTTC	CASSPLLTGGSYEQYF
TRBV5-1	TRBJ2-1	-	-	TGCGCCAGCAGCCCGGCGGAGGGGCTTCTCAATGAGCAGTTCTTC	CASSPAEGLLNEQFF
TRBV5-1	TRBJ2-7	-	-	TGCGCCAGCAGCTTGGACATCTGGGGGGCGCTTTCCCACGAGCAGTACTTC	CASSLDIWGALSHEQYF
TRBV3-1	TRBJ2-7	-	-	TGTGCCAGCAGCCAAGATCCGGAATACGAGCAGTACTTC	CASSQDPEYEQYF
TRBV5-1	TRBJ2-7	-	-	TGCGCCAGCAGCTTGGAGGGGCAGACCTACGAGCAGTACTTC	CASSLEGQTYEQYF
TRBV3-1	TRBJ2-2	-	few	TGTGCCAGCAGTAAGGCGGGGAACACCGGGGAGCTGTTTTTT	CASSKAGNTGELFF
TRBV14	TRBJ2-2	-	few	TGTGCCAGCAGCCAAAACCGGCAGGGGTCGAACACCGGGGAGCTGTTTTTT	CASSQNRQGSNTGELFF
TRBV30	TRBJ2-7	-	-	TGTGCCTGGCGTCCGACGGACTCCATTCTCGAGCAGTACTTC	CAWRPTDSILEQYF
TRBV14	TRBJ2-1	-	few	TGTGCCAGCAGCCAAGAAGGGGGTCGGCTAGCAGTTGGGAATGAGCAGTTCTTC	CASSQEGGRLAVGNEQFF
TRBV25-1	TRBJ2-5	-	few	TGTGCCAGCAGTGAAAACGCGGCCAAAGAGACCCAGTACTTC	CASSENAAKETQYF
TRBV20-1	TRBJ2-3	-	-	TGCAGTGCCCCCACGGCTGAACCCACAGATACGCAGTATTTT	CSAPTAEPTDTQYF
TRBV7-8	TRBJ2-6	-	once	TGTGCCAGCAGCCCCGACAGGCTGGGGGCTGGGGCCAACGTCCTGACTTTC	CASSPDRLGAGANVLTF
TRBV7-9	TRBJ2-1	TRBD2	-	TGTGCCAGCAGCCCGGGGGGGGTGACGAGCTCCTACAATGAGCAGTTCTTC	CASSPGGVTSSYNEQFF
TRBV6-5	TRBJ1-2	-	few	TGTGCCAGCAGTTACTCGCCCAGGGCCGGCTACACCTTC	CASSYSPRAGYTF
TRBV19	TRBJ1-5	-	-	TGTGCCAGTGGTAGATATAGCAATCAGCCCCAGCATTTT	CASGRYSNQPQHF
TRBV12-3/TRBV12-4	TRBJ2-1	TRBD2	-	TGTGCCAGCAGTTTCCGGGGGGGCAACAATGAGCAGTTCTTC	CASSFRGGNNEQFF
TRBV29-1	TRBJ1-1	-	few	TGCAGCGTTCCAGTGAACACTGAAGCTTTCTTT	CSVPVNTEAFF
TRBV5-1	TRBJ2-1	-	many	TGCGCCAGCAGCTACCGGACAGAAAACAATGAGCAGTTCTTC	CASSYRTENNEQFF
TRBV21-1	TRBJ2-3	-	-	TGTGCCAGCAGCTCTCGGACAGCCACAGATACGCAGTATTTT	CASSSRTATDTQYF
TRBV5-1	TRBJ2-1	TRBD2	-	TGCGCCAGCAGCTTGGGGGCGGGGGTGTACAATGAGCAGTTCTTC	CASSLGAGVYNEQFF
TRBV5-1	TRBJ2-1	TRBD2	-	TGCGCCAGCAGGACTAGCGGGGGGCGCCGAAAGTTCTTC	CASRTSGGRRKFF
TRBV7-9	TRBJ2-7	TRBD1	-	TGTGCCAGCAGCCCGGGACAGGTTACCTACGAGCAGTACTTC	CASSPGQVTYEQYF
TRBV30	TRBJ2-7	-	-	TGTGCCTGTCACGAAATAGGACCCCGAAGCCACGAGCAGTACTTC	CACHEIGPRSHEQYF
TRBV6-6	TRBJ2-1	TRBD2	-	TGTGCCAGCAGTGATAGCGGGAGGAGCGGCTATGAGCAGTTCTTC	CASSDSGRSGYEQFF
TRBV18	TRBJ2-2	-	few	TGTGCCAGCTCACCGGACACCCGGACCGGGGAGCTGTTTTTT	CASSPDTRTGELFF
TRBV5-1	TRBJ2-7	-	many	TGCGCCAGCAGCTTCTCGCGGGGCTACGAGCAGTACTTC	CASSFSRGYEQYF